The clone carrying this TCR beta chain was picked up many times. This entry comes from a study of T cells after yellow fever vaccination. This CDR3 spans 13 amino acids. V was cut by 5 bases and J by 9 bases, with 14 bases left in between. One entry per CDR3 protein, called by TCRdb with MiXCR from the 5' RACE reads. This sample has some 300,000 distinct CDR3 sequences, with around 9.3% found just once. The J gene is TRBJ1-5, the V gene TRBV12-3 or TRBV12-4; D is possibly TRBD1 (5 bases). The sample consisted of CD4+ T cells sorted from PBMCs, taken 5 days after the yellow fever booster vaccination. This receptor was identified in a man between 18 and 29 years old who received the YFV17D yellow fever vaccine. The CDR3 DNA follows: TGTGCCAGCAGTCGGGACGGAGTGGGGCCCCAGCATTTT. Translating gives CASSRDGVGPQHF.